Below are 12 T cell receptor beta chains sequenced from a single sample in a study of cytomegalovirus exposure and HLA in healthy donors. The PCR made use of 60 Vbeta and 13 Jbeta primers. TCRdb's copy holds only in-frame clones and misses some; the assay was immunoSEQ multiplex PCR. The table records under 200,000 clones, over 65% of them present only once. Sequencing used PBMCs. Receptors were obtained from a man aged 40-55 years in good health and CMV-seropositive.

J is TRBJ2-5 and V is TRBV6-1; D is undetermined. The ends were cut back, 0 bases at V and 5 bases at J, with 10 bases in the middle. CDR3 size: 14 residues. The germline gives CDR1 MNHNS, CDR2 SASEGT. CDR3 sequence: CASSEAMVRETQYF. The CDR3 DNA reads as TGTGCCAGCAGTGAAGCGATGGTGCGGGAGACCCAGTACTTC.

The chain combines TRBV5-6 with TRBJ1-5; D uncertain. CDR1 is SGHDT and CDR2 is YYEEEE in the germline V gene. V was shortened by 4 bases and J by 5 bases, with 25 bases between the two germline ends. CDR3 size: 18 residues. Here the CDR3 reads CASSPTPYATEQYQPQHF. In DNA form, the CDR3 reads TGTGCCAGCAGCCCCACTCCTTACGCAACAGAGCAATATCAGCCCCAGCATTTT.

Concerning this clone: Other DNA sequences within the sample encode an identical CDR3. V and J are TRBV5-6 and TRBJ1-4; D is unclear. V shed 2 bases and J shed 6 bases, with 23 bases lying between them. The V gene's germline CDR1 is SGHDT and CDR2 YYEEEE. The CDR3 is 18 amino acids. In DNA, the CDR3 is TGTGCCAGCAGCTTTTTCAAGCAGAAGGCGGCATACGATGAAAAACTGTTTTTT. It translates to CASSFFKQKAAYDEKLFF.

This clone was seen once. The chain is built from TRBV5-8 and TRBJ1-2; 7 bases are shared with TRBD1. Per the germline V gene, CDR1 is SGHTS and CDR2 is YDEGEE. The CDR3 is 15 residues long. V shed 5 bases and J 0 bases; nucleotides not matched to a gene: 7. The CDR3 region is CASRGQLNTNYGYTF. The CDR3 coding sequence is TGTGCCAGCAGGGGACAGTTGAATACTAACTATGGCTACACCTTC.

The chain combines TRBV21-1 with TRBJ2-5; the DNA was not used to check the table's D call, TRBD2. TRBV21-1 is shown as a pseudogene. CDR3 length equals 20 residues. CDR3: CASSPSGGASGRGVRETQYF. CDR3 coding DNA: TGTGCCAGCAGCCCCTCCGGGGGCGCTAGCGGGAGGGGAGTCCGGGAGACCCAGTACTTC.

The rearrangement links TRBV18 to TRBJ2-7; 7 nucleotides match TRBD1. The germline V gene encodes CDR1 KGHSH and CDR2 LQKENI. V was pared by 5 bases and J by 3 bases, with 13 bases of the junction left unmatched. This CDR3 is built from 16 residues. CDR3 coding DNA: TGTGCCAGCTCAGGCCCCGGGACAGAGAGCCTCTACGAGCAGTACTTC. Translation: CASSGPGTESLYEQYF.

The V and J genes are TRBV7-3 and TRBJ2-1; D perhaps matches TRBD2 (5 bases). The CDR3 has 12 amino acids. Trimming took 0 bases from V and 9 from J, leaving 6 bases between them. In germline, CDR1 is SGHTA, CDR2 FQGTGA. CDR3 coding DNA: TGTGCCAGCAGCTTAACCGGGGTTGAGCAGTTCTTC. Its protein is CASSLTGVEQFF.

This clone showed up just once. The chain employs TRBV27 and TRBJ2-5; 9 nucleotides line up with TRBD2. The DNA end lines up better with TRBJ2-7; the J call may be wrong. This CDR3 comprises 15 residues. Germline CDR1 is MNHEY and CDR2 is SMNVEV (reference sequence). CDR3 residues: CASSLLAGHSYEQYF. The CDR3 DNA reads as TGTGCCAGCAGTTTACTAGCGGGGCATTCCTACGAGCAGTACTTC.

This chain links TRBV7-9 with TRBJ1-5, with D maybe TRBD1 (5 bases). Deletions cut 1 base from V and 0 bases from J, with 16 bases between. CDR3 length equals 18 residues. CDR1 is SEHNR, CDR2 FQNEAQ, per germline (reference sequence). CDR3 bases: TGTGCCAGCAGCTTAGATAGTCGGGGGGATTATAGCAATCAGCCCCAGCATTTT. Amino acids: CASSLDSRGDYSNQPQHF.

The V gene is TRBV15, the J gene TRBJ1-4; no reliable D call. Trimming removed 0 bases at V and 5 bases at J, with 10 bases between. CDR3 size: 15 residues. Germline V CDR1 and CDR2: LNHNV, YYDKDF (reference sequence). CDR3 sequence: CATSRDMTENEKLFF. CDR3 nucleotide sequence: TGTGCCACCAGCAGAGATATGACGGAGAATGAAAAACTGTTTTTT.

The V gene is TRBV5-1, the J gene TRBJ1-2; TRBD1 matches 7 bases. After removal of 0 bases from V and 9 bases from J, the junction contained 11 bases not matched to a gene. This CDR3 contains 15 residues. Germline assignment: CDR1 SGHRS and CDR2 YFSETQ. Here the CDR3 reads CASSLVGDREARYTF. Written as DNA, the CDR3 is TGCGCCAGCAGCTTGGTAGGCGACAGGGAGGCTCGCTACACCTTC.

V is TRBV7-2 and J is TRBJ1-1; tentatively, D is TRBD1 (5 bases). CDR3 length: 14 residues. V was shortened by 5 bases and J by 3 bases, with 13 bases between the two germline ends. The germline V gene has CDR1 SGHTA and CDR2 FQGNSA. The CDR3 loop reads CASSPRRVHTEAFF. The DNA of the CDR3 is TGTGCCAGCAGCCCCCGCAGGGTTCACACTGAAGCTTTCTTT. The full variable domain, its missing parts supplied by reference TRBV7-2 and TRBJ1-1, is GAGVSQSPSNKVTEKGKDVELRCDPISGHTALYWYRQSLGQGLEFLIYFQGNSAPDKSGLPSDRFSAERTGGSVSTLTIQRTQQEDSAVYLCASSPRRVHTEAFFGQGTRLTVV.